A selection of T cell receptor beta chains follows, all from one sample in a study of cytomegalovirus exposure and HLA in healthy donors. Clones were read by immunoSEQ multiplex PCR, and TCRdb kept only the in-frame ones, dropping some. The table includes 45,000 to 70,000 clones, roughly four fifths detected once. The sequencing sample was made of PBMCs. These receptors were obtained from a man over 45 in good health and CMV-seronegative. Each CDR3 is given with its conserved first and last residue. Fields, in order: V gene, D gene, clone size, J gene, CDR3 protein, CDR3 DNA. A D gene is named only where the DNA matches it firmly. Expanded clones get a size class; other rows say once, few or many, or leave the size out.

v_gene: TRBV23-1
d_gene: -
abundance: -
j_gene: TRBJ2-4
CDR3aa: CASSHFERGGKNIQYF
CDR3nt: TGCGCCAGCAGTCACTTCGAAAGGGGAGGCAAAAACATTCAGTACTTC

v_gene: TRBV2
d_gene: -
abundance: -
j_gene: TRBJ2-4
CDR3aa: CASSVRLAKNIQYF
CDR3nt: TGTGCCAGCAGTGTGCGGTTAGCCAAAAACATTCAGTACTTC

v_gene: TRBV5-1
d_gene: -
abundance: few
j_gene: TRBJ2-7
CDR3aa: CASSLGPSAAYEQYF
CDR3nt: TGCGCCAGCAGCCTCGGACCTAGCGCCGCCTACGAGCAGTACTTC

v_gene: TRBV7-2
d_gene: TRBD2
abundance: -
j_gene: TRBJ2-1
CDR3aa: CASSGSGGARNNEQFF
CDR3nt: TGTGCCAGCAGCGGTAGCGGGGGGGCTCGAAACAATGAGCAGTTCTTC

v_gene: TRBV6-1
d_gene: -
abundance: -
j_gene: TRBJ1-6
CDR3aa: CASNPGGNSPLHF
CDR3nt: TGTGCCAGCAACCCAGGCGGGAATTCACCCCTCCACTTT

v_gene: TRBV9
d_gene: -
abundance: -
j_gene: TRBJ1-1
CDR3aa: CASSVGLQSGTEAFF
CDR3nt: TGTGCCAGCAGCGTAGGCCTACAATCAGGAACTGAAGCTTTCTTT

v_gene: TRBV6-6
d_gene: -
abundance: -
j_gene: TRBJ2-1
CDR3aa: CASSPRDGYNEQFF
CDR3nt: TGTGCCAGCAGTCCGCGGGACGGGTACAATGAGCAGTTCTTC

v_gene: TRBV6-5
d_gene: -
abundance: -
j_gene: TRBJ1-4
CDR3aa: CASSSGAKGRYEKLFF
CDR3nt: TGTGCCAGCAGTTCGGGCGCCAAGGGGCGATATGAAAAACTGTTTTTT

v_gene: TRBV7-9
d_gene: -
abundance: -
j_gene: TRBJ2-3
CDR3aa: CASSPRDTDTQYF
CDR3nt: TGTGCCAGCAGCCCGCGTGACACAGATACGCAGTATTTT

v_gene: TRBV19
d_gene: TRBD2
abundance: -
j_gene: TRBJ2-3
CDR3aa: CASSIGNSGGAKGDTQYF
CDR3nt: TGTGCCAGTAGTATAGGAAATAGCGGGGGGGCCAAGGGAGATACGCAGTATTTT

v_gene: TRBV2
d_gene: -
abundance: -
j_gene: TRBJ2-5
CDR3aa: CASTAGKIETQYF
CDR3nt: TGTGCCAGCACGGCAGGGAAGATAGAGACCCAGTACTTC

v_gene: TRBV7-6
d_gene: -
abundance: -
j_gene: TRBJ2-7
CDR3aa: CASSAGSSASGEQYF
CDR3nt: TGTGCCAGCAGCGCCGGGTCGAGTGCCTCCGGCGAGCAGTACTTC

v_gene: TRBV30
d_gene: -
abundance: -
j_gene: TRBJ2-7
CDR3aa: CAWSVRGYEQYF
CDR3nt: TGTGCCTGGAGTGTCAGGGGTTACGAGCAGTACTTC

v_gene: TRBV28
d_gene: TRBD1
abundance: -
j_gene: TRBJ2-1
CDR3aa: CASRDQGQGYNEQFF
CDR3nt: TGTGCCAGCAGGGACCAGGGACAGGGGTACAATGAGCAGTTCTTC

v_gene: TRBV21-1
d_gene: -
abundance: -
j_gene: TRBJ2-7
CDR3aa: CASSKEGQGASEQYF
CDR3nt: TGTGCCAGCAGCAAAGAGGGCCAGGGGGCGAGTGAGCAGTACTTC

v_gene: TRBV2
d_gene: -
abundance: -
j_gene: TRBJ2-3
CDR3aa: CASSEAWRGRDTQYF
CDR3nt: TGTGCCAGCAGTGAAGCGTGGCGGGGAAGGGATACGCAGTATTTT

v_gene: TRBV5-1
d_gene: -
abundance: -
j_gene: TRBJ1-2
CDR3aa: CASSFSNYGYTF
CDR3nt: TGCGCCAGCAGCTTCTCTAACTATGGCTACACCTTC

v_gene: TRBV15
d_gene: TRBD1
abundance: -
j_gene: TRBJ2-5
CDR3aa: CATSGRDRGQETQYF
CDR3nt: TGTGCCACCAGCGGCCGGGACAGGGGGCAAGAGACCCAGTACTTC

v_gene: TRBV7-8
d_gene: -
abundance: few
j_gene: TRBJ1-3
CDR3aa: CASSLDRKGGYNSGNTIYF
CDR3nt: TGTGCCAGCAGCTTAGATCGTAAGGGCGGGTACAACTCTGGAAACACCATATATTTT

v_gene: TRBV15
d_gene: -
abundance: -
j_gene: TRBJ2-2
CDR3aa: CATSRGGNTGELFF
CDR3nt: TGTGCCACCAGCAGAGGCGGAAACACCGGGGAGCTGTTTTTT

v_gene: TRBV10-2
d_gene: -
abundance: -
j_gene: TRBJ2-1
CDR3aa: CASSEVHFRQNNEQFF
CDR3nt: TGCGCCAGCAGTGAAGTTCATTTTAGACAGAACAATGAGCAGTTCTTC

v_gene: TRBV15
d_gene: -
abundance: once
j_gene: TRBJ1-5
CDR3aa: CATSRDIQTLKPQHF
CDR3nt: TGTGCCACCAGCAGAGATATACAAACCTTGAAGCCCCAGCATTTT

v_gene: TRBV5-6
d_gene: -
abundance: -
j_gene: TRBJ1-1
CDR3aa: CASSFQGQGTEAFF
CDR3nt: TGTGCCAGCAGCTTCCAGGGCCAGGGGACTGAAGCTTTCTTT

v_gene: TRBV11-2
d_gene: TRBD1
abundance: -
j_gene: TRBJ2-5
CDR3aa: CASSPGQGLKTQYF
CDR3nt: TGTGCCAGCAGTCCGGGACAGGGACTAAAGACCCAGTACTTC

v_gene: TRBV7-7
d_gene: -
abundance: -
j_gene: TRBJ2-5
CDR3aa: CASSLGTRETQYF
CDR3nt: TGTGCCAGCAGCTTAGGGACACGAGAGACCCAGTACTTC

v_gene: TRBV4-3
d_gene: TRBD1
abundance: -
j_gene: TRBJ2-5
CDR3aa: CASSQGVGGPETQYF
CDR3nt: TGCGCCAGCAGCCAAGGTGTAGGGGGCCCAGAGACCCAGTACTTC

v_gene: TRBV6-1
d_gene: TRBD2
abundance: once
j_gene: TRBJ2-5
CDR3aa: CASSGILAGDLETQYF
CDR3nt: TGTGCCAGCAGTGGGATACTAGCGGGGGATTTAGAGACCCAGTACTTC

v_gene: TRBV11-2
d_gene: TRBD1
abundance: -
j_gene: TRBJ1-2
CDR3aa: CASRTGSGQGSFYYGYTF
CDR3nt: TGTGCCAGCAGAACGGGGAGCGGACAGGGGTCTTTTTACTATGGCTACACCTTC

v_gene: TRBV6-5
d_gene: TRBD1
abundance: once
j_gene: TRBJ2-2
CDR3aa: CASSTYRGTGELFF
CDR3nt: TGTGCCAGCAGTACCTACAGGGGAACCGGGGAGCTGTTTTTT

v_gene: TRBV6-6
d_gene: -
abundance: few
j_gene: TRBJ1-3
CDR3aa: CASSTGSSGNTIYF
CDR3nt: TGTGCCAGCAGCACAGGGAGCTCTGGAAACACCATATATTTT

v_gene: TRBV10-3
d_gene: -
abundance: -
j_gene: TRBJ2-7
CDR3aa: CAISESPAQGTYEQYF
CDR3nt: TGTGCCATCAGTGAGTCGCCGGCCCAGGGTACGTACGAGCAGTACTTC

v_gene: TRBV5-1
d_gene: -
abundance: few
j_gene: TRBJ1-1
CDR3aa: CASRLTGANTEAFF
CDR3nt: TGCGCCAGCAGATTGACAGGAGCGAACACTGAAGCTTTCTTT

v_gene: TRBV30
d_gene: -
abundance: -
j_gene: TRBJ2-7
CDR3aa: CAWGRGAYEQYF
CDR3nt: TGTGCCTGGGGCAGGGGGGCCTACGAGCAGTACTTC

v_gene: TRBV5-1
d_gene: TRBD1
abundance: -
j_gene: TRBJ2-7
CDR3aa: CASSAGTGSYEQYF
CDR3nt: TGCGCCAGCAGCGCCGGGACAGGCTCCTACGAGCAGTACTTC

v_gene: TRBV5-6
d_gene: TRBD1
abundance: -
j_gene: TRBJ2-7
CDR3aa: CASSFGDSSYEQYF
CDR3nt: TGTGCCAGCAGCTTCGGGGACAGCTCCTACGAGCAGTACTTC

v_gene: TRBV5-6
d_gene: -
abundance: -
j_gene: TRBJ1-3
CDR3aa: CASSIHPGSSGNTIYF
CDR3nt: TGTGCCAGCAGCATCCATCCCGGGAGCTCTGGAAACACCATATATTTT

v_gene: TRBV28
d_gene: -
abundance: -
j_gene: TRBJ1-1
CDR3aa: CASSILTGPNTEAFF
CDR3nt: TGTGCCAGCAGTATCCTAACAGGGCCGAACACTGAAGCTTTCTTT

v_gene: TRBV6-1
d_gene: -
abundance: few
j_gene: TRBJ1-6
CDR3aa: CASIQARGSPLHF
CDR3nt: TGTGCCAGCATTCAAGCACGGGGGTCACCCCTCCACTTT

v_gene: TRBV5-1
d_gene: -
abundance: -
j_gene: TRBJ1-1
CDR3aa: CASSRLQVTNTEAFF
CDR3nt: TGCGCCAGCAGCCGTTTACAGGTAACGAACACTGAAGCTTTCTTT

v_gene: TRBV14
d_gene: TRBD1
abundance: -
j_gene: TRBJ1-1
CDR3aa: CASSLRTGFVTEAFF
CDR3nt: TGTGCCAGCAGCCTCCGGACAGGGTTTGTCACTGAAGCTTTCTTT

v_gene: TRBV2
d_gene: TRBD2
abundance: -
j_gene: TRBJ2-3
CDR3aa: CASSGGTRGTDTQYF
CDR3nt: TGTGCCAGCAGTGGCGGGACTAGGGGCACAGATACGCAGTATTTT

v_gene: TRBV7-9
d_gene: -
abundance: -
j_gene: TRBJ1-6
CDR3aa: CASSSPNRDQDNSPLHF
CDR3nt: TGTGCCAGCAGCTCCCCGAACAGGGACCAAGATAATTCACCCCTCCACTTT

v_gene: TRBV15
d_gene: TRBD2
abundance: few
j_gene: TRBJ2-4
CDR3aa: CATSRESLGLGRAKNIQYF
CDR3nt: TGTGCCACCAGCAGAGAGTCCCTTGGACTCGGGAGGGCCAAAAACATTCAGTACTTC

v_gene: TRBV6-5
d_gene: TRBD1
abundance: -
j_gene: TRBJ1-6
CDR3aa: CASSYGQGGSPLHF
CDR3nt: TGTGCCAGCAGTTACGGACAGGGCGGATCACCCCTCCACTTT

v_gene: TRBV19
d_gene: TRBD2
abundance: -
j_gene: TRBJ2-7
CDR3aa: CASSSGGAYEQYF
CDR3nt: TGTGCCAGTAGCAGCGGGGGGGCCTACGAGCAGTACTTC

v_gene: TRBV10-3
d_gene: -
abundance: -
j_gene: TRBJ2-5
CDR3aa: CAVNSDFLQETQYF
CDR3nt: TGTGCCGTAAATTCAGACTTTCTCCAAGAGACCCAGTACTTC

v_gene: TRBV4-3
d_gene: -
abundance: few
j_gene: TRBJ1-2
CDR3aa: CASSQDQGLDGYTF
CDR3nt: TGCGCCAGCAGCCAAGATCAGGGGTTGGATGGCTACACCTTC

v_gene: TRBV19
d_gene: TRBD1
abundance: -
j_gene: TRBJ2-5
CDR3aa: CASVGTGQETQYF
CDR3nt: TGTGCCAGCGTCGGGACAGGCCAAGAGACCCAGTACTTC

v_gene: TRBV7-2
d_gene: TRBD1
abundance: -
j_gene: TRBJ2-5
CDR3aa: CASSPRDRGQQETQYF
CDR3nt: TGTGCCAGCAGCCCCCGGGACAGGGGCCAACAAGAGACCCAGTACTTC

v_gene: TRBV11-2
d_gene: TRBD1
abundance: -
j_gene: TRBJ2-2
CDR3aa: CASRTGGEGTGELFF
CDR3nt: TGTGCCAGCAGGACAGGGGGCGAGGGCACCGGGGAGCTGTTTTTT